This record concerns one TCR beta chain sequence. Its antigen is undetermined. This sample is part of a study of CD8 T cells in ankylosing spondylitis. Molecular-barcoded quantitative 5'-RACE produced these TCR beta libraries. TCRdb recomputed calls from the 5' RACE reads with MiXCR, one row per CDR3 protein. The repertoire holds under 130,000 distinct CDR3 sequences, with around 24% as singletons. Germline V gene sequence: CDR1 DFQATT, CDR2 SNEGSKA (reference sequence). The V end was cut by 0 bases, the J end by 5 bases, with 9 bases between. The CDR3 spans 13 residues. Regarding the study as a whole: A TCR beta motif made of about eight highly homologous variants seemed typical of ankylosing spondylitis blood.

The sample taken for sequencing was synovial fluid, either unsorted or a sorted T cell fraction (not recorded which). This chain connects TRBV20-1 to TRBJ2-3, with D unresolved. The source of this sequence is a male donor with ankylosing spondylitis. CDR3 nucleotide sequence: TGCAGTGCTAGAGATCCAGCGCGAGATACGCAGTATTTT. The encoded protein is CSARDPARDTQYF.